Presented here are 28 T cell receptor beta chains from one specimen sequenced in a study. Via MiXCR, TCRdb re-called the 5' RACE reads, giving one row per CDR3 protein. The table has about 32,000 distinct CDR3 sequences, 27% seen once. The sorted Tregs were CD4+CD25+CD127-/low cells. Sequencing was carried out using tumor-infiltrating Tregs sorted from the breast tumor. These receptors came from a female donor with breast cancer.

This chain links TRBV6-1 with TRBJ2-1, with 12 positions matching TRBD2. V was pared by 3 bases and J by 8 bases, with 8 bases of the junction left unmatched. Germline values: CDR1 MNHNS, CDR2 SASEGT. CDR3 length equals 16 residues. The DNA of the CDR3 is TGTGCCAGCAGTGACCAACTAGCGGGAGGTCGGGATGAGCAGTTCTTC. Protein product: CASSDQLAGGRDEQFF.

The chain carries TRBV25-1 and TRBJ1-1, with D hard to call. Per the germline V gene, CDR1 is MGHDK and CDR2 is SYGVNS. The CDR3 sequence is 15 residues long. V was clipped by 0 bases and J by 4 bases, with 12 bases between them. CDR3 DNA sequence: TGTGCCAGCAGTGAATACGGTGTCGAAGCCACTGAAGCTTTCTTT. This encodes CASSEYGVEATEAFF.

This clonotype was seen just once. The gene calls are TRBV15 and TRBJ1-5, with D unclear. V dropped 1 base and J dropped 3 bases, with 10 bases sitting between them. There are 15 residues in the CDR3. Germline values: CDR1 LNHNV, CDR2 YYDKDF (reference sequence). CDR3 DNA sequence: TGTGCCACCAGCAGAGGTCGACCTAACAATCAGCCCCAGCATTTT. It translates to CATSRGRPNNQPQHF.

Regarding this clonotype: A much bigger clone sits one base away, suggesting this may be a read error. The chain joins TRBV2 to TRBJ1-2; D remains unclear. This CDR3 is 15 amino acids long. Germline V CDR1 and CDR2: SNHLY, FYNNEI. The CDR3 here is CASSEALQPHYGCTF. The CDR3 DNA reads TGTGCCAGCAGTGAAGCGCTTCAACCCCACTATGGCTGCACCTTC.

Ten or more counts support this clonotype. This chain uses TRBV20-1 with TRBJ1-5, with TRBD1 matching over 7 bases. Germline assignment: CDR1 DFQATT and CDR2 SNEGSKA (reference sequence). V gave up 5 bases and J gave up 0 bases; unmatched junction bases: 4. There are 14 residues in the CDR3. DNA for the CDR3: TGCAGTGCTTGGGGACAGTATAGCAATCAGCCCCAGCATTTT. Translation gives CSAWGQYSNQPQHF.

Concerning this clonotype itself: Given a much more abundant clone one base away, this may be a read error. The V call is TRBV20-1, the J call TRBJ1-3; possible D gene TRBD1, 6 bases. Germline-derived CDR1 and CDR2 are DFQATT and SNEGSKA (reference sequence). Trimming cost V 0 bases and J 0 bases, with 15 bases left between them. The CDR3 runs to 17 residues. CDR3 nucleotide sequence: TGCAGTGCTAGAGAGTTGAGGGGGGAATTCTCTGGAAACACCATATATTTT. Encoded protein: CSARELRGEFSGNTIYF.

This clonotype has a count of ten or more. The chain carries TRBV12-3 or TRBV12-4 and TRBJ1-1; 7 nucleotides line up with TRBD1. The CDR3 consists of 15 residues. The J segment lost 9 bases and the V segment lost 1 base, leaving 11 bases of the junction unmatched. The CDR3 region has the DNA TGTGCCAGCAGTTTAGACGTCGGCAGGGGGGGGAAAGCTTTCTTT. Its protein product is CASSLDVGRGGKAFF.

The gene calls are TRBV5-1 and TRBJ2-4; D call uncertain. The CDR3 loop spans 14 amino acids. Trimming stripped 4 bases from V and 0 bases from J, with 8 bases between. CDR1 is SGHRS and CDR2 is YFSETQ in the germline V gene. This CDR3 is CASSNDLAKNIQYF. CDR3 DNA: TGCGCCAGCAGCAATGATTTAGCCAAAAACATTCAGTACTTC.

A note on this clonotype: A much larger clone lies one base from this, so it may be a read error. A read error is likely, as this CDR3 ends without the conserved phenylalanine or tryptophan. This chain links TRBV10-2 with TRBJ2-3, with D tentatively TRBD2 (6 bases). The CDR3 spans 15 residues. Germline-derived CDR1 and CDR2 are WSHSY and SAAADI. The V end was cut by 7 bases, the J end by 1 base, with 15 bases between. CDR3 region: CASTGSGGGTDTQYL. The CDR3 region has the DNA TGCGCCAGCACGGGGAGCGGCGGGGGCACAGATACGCAGTATCTT.

J is TRBJ1-2 and V is TRBV21-1; the DNA was not compared with TRBD1, the D call given in the table. TRBV21-1 is termed a pseudogene. The CDR3 totals 19 residues. The CDR3 reads CASSKAVLGQGSSDYGYTF. CDR3 nucleotides: TGTGCCAGCAGCAAAGCGGTTTTGGGACAGGGTTCCTCAGACTATGGCTACACCTTC.

This clonotype was detected only a few times. The chain links TRBV15 to TRBJ2-6; D is undetermined. Germline V gene data show CDR1 as LNHNV and CDR2 as YYDKDF (reference sequence). The CDR3 is made up of 16 amino acids. V lost 2 bases, J lost 0 bases, and 8 bases lay in between. In nucleotides, the CDR3 is TGTGCCACCAGCAGACAGAGTCTCTCTGGGGCCAACGTCCTGACTTTC. Its translation: CATSRQSLSGANVLTF.

Ten or more counts support this clonotype. This chain links TRBV5-1 with TRBJ2-1, with D uncertain. The CDR3 has 15 residues. Germline V gene data show CDR1 as SGHRS and CDR2 as YFSETQ. The V and J ends lost 3 bases and 5 bases respectively, with 15 bases between them. In DNA, the CDR3 is TGCGCCAGCAGCTCATACGTTCTTGAGAACAATGAGCAGTTCTTC. It specifies CASSSYVLENNEQFF.

The chain employs TRBV6-1 and TRBJ2-1; D not certain. Germline values: CDR1 MNHNS, CDR2 SASEGT. V lost 7 bases to trimming and J lost 4 bases, with 14 bases between them. The CDR3 spans 14 residues. The CDR3 loop reads CASNPSGVYNEQFF. The CDR3 DNA sequence: TGTGCCAGCAACCCTAGTGGGGTTTACAATGAGCAGTTCTTC.

The chain couples TRBV20-1 to TRBJ1-5; 7 nucleotides agree with TRBD1. Per germline, CDR1 DFQATT and CDR2 SNEGSKA (reference sequence). This CDR3 is built from 13 residues. The junction had 3 bases not matched to a gene; V was cut back by 2 bases and J by 5 bases. The CDR3 is CSARIQGDQPQHF. The CDR3 region has the DNA TGCAGTGCTAGAATTCAGGGGGATCAGCCCCAGCATTTT.

This clonotype was seen only a few times. The chain's CDR3 is CASVTDRGMNTEAFF. The CDR3 region has the DNA TGTGCCAGCGTAACCGACAGGGGAATGAACACTGAAGCTTTCTTT. The genes are TRBV6-1 and TRBJ1-1; 8 bases agree with TRBD1. From germline, CDR1 is MNHNS and CDR2 SASEGT. V was clipped by 8 bases and J by 0 bases; unmatched bases: 8. CDR3 length equals 15 residues.

The chain combines TRBV4-1 with TRBJ1-5, with D possibly matching TRBD1 (5 bases). Trimming stripped 3 bases from V and 5 bases from J, with 8 bases between. The CDR3 is made up of 13 amino acids. Germline V gene lookup returns CDR1 MGHRA and CDR2 YSYEKL. CDR3 in DNA: TGCGCCAGCAGCCATCCAGGGTATCAGCCCCAGCATTTT. Protein: CASSHPGYQPQHF.

A remark on this clonotype: The CDR3 ends on some other residue instead of the conserved phenylalanine or tryptophan, so this is likely a read error. This sequence joins TRBV11-2 and TRBJ2-1, with D uncertain. CDR3 length equals 15 residues. Germline CDR1 SGHAT, CDR2 FQNNGV. V gave up 3 bases and J gave up 5 bases, with 14 bases separating them. The CDR3 region is CASSFSDQDNNEQFS. As DNA, the CDR3 is TGTGCCAGCAGCTTCAGCGACCAAGATAACAATGAGCAGTTCTCC.

This clonotype appeared a single time. A read error is possible here, since a much larger clone lies one base away. The V call is TRBV6-5, the J call TRBJ1-1; D perhaps matches TRBD1 (6 bases). CDR1 is MNHEY, CDR2 SVGAGI, per germline. CDR3 length equals 11 residues. CDR3 loop: CACSYTGRAFF. DNA for the CDR3: TGTGCCTGCAGTTACACAGGGCGAGCTTTCTTT.

Within the sample, this clonotype is medium-sized. The chain recombines TRBV5-1 with TRBJ1-1; D possibly corresponds to TRBD1 (5 bases). The CDR3 runs 15 residues. Germline lookup yields CDR1 SGHRS and CDR2 YFSETQ. V lost 5 bases to trimming and J lost 1 base, with 15 bases between them. CDR3 in amino acids: CASSGGGQKNTEAFF. The CDR3 nucleotides are TGCGCCAGCAGTGGGGGTGGACAAAAGAACACTGAAGCTTTCTTT.

The chain joins TRBV6-1 to TRBJ1-4, with 9 bases that match TRBD1. V gave up 6 bases and J gave up 8 bases; unmatched junction bases: 7. The CDR3 is made up of 14 amino acids. Germline CDR1 reads MNHNS; CDR2 reads SASEGT. The CDR3 spells CASRGGTGNEKLFF. The CDR3 nucleotides are TGTGCCAGCAGGGGAGGGACAGGGAACGAAAAACTGTTTTTT.

This clonotype is medium-sized. The rearrangement links TRBV7-9 to TRBJ2-3, with D uncertain. Per germline, CDR1 SEHNR and CDR2 FQNEAQ (reference sequence). This CDR3 comprises 11 residues. Trimming removed 4 bases at V and 2 bases at J, with 1 base between. DNA of the CDR3: TGTGCCAGCAGCTCCACAGATACGCAGTATTTT. Amino acids: CASSSTDTQYF.

This clonotype turned up a few times. V and J are TRBV11-2 and TRBJ2-1, with TRBD2 as a possible D gene (6 bases). V lost 6 bases and J 3 bases, leaving 15 bases between the germline ends. Germline V gene lookup returns CDR1 SGHAT and CDR2 FQNNGV. The CDR3 length is 15 residues. The chain's CDR3 is CASRAPGLHYNEQFF. As DNA, the CDR3 is TGTGCCAGCAGAGCCCCAGGACTACACTACAATGAGCAGTTCTTC.

Sample share makes this clonotype medium-sized (0.01 to 0.1%). V and J are TRBV7-6 and TRBJ2-1; a weak D match, TRBD2 (5 bases). CDR1 is SGHVS, CDR2 FNYEAQ, per germline. V shed 8 bases and J shed 10 bases, with 24 bases lying between them. CDR3 length equals 15 residues. The CDR3 DNA reads as TGTGCCAGCCCCCGGGGTTGGGCGGCCTATCACGAGCAGTTCTTC. Translation gives CASPRGWAAYHEQFF.

As regards this clonotype: Since a much larger clone is just one base distant, this may be a read error. The rearrangement joins TRBV12-3 or TRBV12-4 to TRBJ2-7; tentatively, D is TRBD2 (5 bases). V was pared by 6 bases and J by 3 bases, with 18 bases between. The CDR3 length is 15 residues. The CDR3 coding sequence is TGTGCCAGCAGCCCTCGAGAGGGTAGGAGCTACGAGCAGTACTTC. This gives the protein CASSPREGRSYEQYF.

This clonotype was seen once. Compared with germline, one end of the junction differs, possibly owing to a read error. The chain uses TRBV7-7 and TRBJ2-1; the D is unclear. CDR1 and CDR2 from the germline V gene are SSHAT and FNYEAQ (reference sequence). This CDR3 is built from 15 residues. The CDR3 coding sequence is TGTGCTAGCAGCTTTTCCCTAGGCCACTACAGTGAGCAGTTCTTC. It specifies CASSFSLGHYSEQFF. Drawing the rest from reference TRBV7-7 and TRBJ2-1, the complete variable domain is GAGVSQSPRYKVTKRGQDVTLRCDPISSHATLYWYQQALGQGPEFLTYFNYEAQPDKSGLPSDRFSAERPEGSISTLTIQRTEQRDSAMYRCASSFSLGHYSEQFFGPGTRLTVL.

This sequence joins TRBV5-5 and TRBJ2-2; a possible D gene is TRBD2 (6 bases). Between the trimmed V and J ends, which lost 4 bases and 4 bases, there was a span of 17 bases. The CDR3 is made up of 16 amino acids. Germline lookup yields CDR1 SGHKS and CDR2 YYEKEE (reference sequence). The CDR3 protein is CASSLTRGGPTGELFF. Written as DNA, the CDR3 is TGTGCCAGCAGCCTGACTAGGGGAGGCCCCACCGGGGAGCTGTTTTTT.

Many counts were recorded for this clonotype. This chain connects TRBV7-9 to TRBJ2-7; 8 bases line up with TRBD2. The junction had 14 bases not matched to a gene; V was cut back by 1 base and J by 3 bases. Germline CDR1 is SEHNR and CDR2 is FQNEAQ (reference sequence). The CDR3 consists of 18 residues. The CDR3 reads CASSLVGWSGSGYYEQYF. CDR3 coding DNA: TGTGCCAGCAGCTTAGTAGGTTGGAGCGGGAGTGGGTACTACGAGCAGTACTTC.

This clonotype appeared many times. The J gene is TRBJ1-1, the V gene TRBV10-3; D remains unclear. The CDR3 is made up of 14 amino acids. From germline, CDR1 is ENHRY and CDR2 SYGVKD. V gave up 4 bases and J gave up 1 base, with 10 bases separating them. The CDR3 protein is CAISVGQWNTEAFF. The CDR3 DNA follows: TGTGCCATCAGTGTTGGTCAGTGGAACACTGAAGCTTTCTTT.